A single T cell receptor beta chain is shown here with its context. This sample is drawn from a study of blood T cell repertoires in COVID-19. Clones were read by immunoSEQ multiplex PCR, and TCRdb kept only the in-frame ones, dropping some. The table includes tens of thousands of clones, more than 85% detected once. Trimming stripped 5 bases from V and 2 bases from J, with 15 bases between. This CDR3 spans 15 amino acids. Germline CDR1 reads LNHDA; CDR2 reads SQIVND (reference sequence). The rearrangement links TRBV19 to TRBJ1-1, with D maybe TRBD1 (6 bases). The clonotype was recovered from a man between 50 and 59 years old with acute or convalescent COVID-19. The sample taken for sequencing was peripheral blood. The CDR3: CASSPKTGTNTEAFF. The CDR3 coding sequence is TGTGCCAGTAGTCCTAAGACCGGGACAAACACTGAAGCTTTCTTT.